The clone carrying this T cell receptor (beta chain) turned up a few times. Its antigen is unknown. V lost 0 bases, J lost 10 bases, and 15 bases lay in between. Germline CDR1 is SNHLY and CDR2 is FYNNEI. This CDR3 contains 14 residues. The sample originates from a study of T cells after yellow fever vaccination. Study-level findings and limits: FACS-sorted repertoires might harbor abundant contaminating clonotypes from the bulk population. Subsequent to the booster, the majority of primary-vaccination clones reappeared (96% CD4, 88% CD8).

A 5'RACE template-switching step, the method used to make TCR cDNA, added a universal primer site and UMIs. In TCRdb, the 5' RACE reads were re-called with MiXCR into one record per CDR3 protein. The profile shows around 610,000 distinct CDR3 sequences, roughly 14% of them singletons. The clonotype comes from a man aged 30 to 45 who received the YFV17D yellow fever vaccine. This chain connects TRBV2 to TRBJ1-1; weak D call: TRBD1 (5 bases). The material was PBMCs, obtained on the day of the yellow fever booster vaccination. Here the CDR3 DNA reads TGTGCCAGCAGTGAAGCCCCCTTCTTTGGGGGAGCTTTCTTT. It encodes CASSEAPFFGGAFF.